The 27 T cell receptor beta chains reported below all come from one sample, sequenced in a study of blood T cell repertoires in COVID-19. Some clones are missing from TCRdb's copy, which holds only in-frame ones; the method was immunoSEQ multiplex PCR. The sample consists of approximately 240,000 clones, approximately 90% of them appearing once. Sequencing input: PBMCs or T cells enriched from blood (not recorded which). All receptors derive from a woman in her twenties or thirties with acute COVID-19.

CDR3: CASSQGPGGYTF. The CDR3 DNA reads as TGTGCCAGCAGCCAAGGTCCGGGAGGCTACACCTTC. The V gene is TRBV3-1 (or the pseudogene TRBV3-2), the J gene TRBJ1-2; D remains unclear. The ends were cut back, 1 base at V and 8 bases at J, with 8 bases in the middle. The CDR3 totals 12 residues. Germline V gene lookup returns CDR1 LGHDT and CDR2 YNNKEL (reference sequence).

This clone was seen only a few times. CDR3 in DNA: TGTGCCAGCAGTTTCCCCATTACTAGCGGGGCTACCTACGAGCAGTACTTC. It is translated as CASSFPITSGATYEQYF. The rearrangement uses TRBV28 and TRBJ2-7; 10 positions match TRBD2. The CDR3 length is 17 residues. CDR1 and CDR2 from the germline V gene are MDHEN and SYDVKM. The V gene end was trimmed by 3 bases and the J gene end by 2 bases; junction bases not matched to a gene: 10. Full variable domain (remainder filled in from reference TRBV28 and TRBJ2-7): DVKVTQSSRYLVKRTGEKVFLECVQDMDHENMFWYRQDPGLGLRLIYFSYDVKMKEKGDIPEGYSVSREKKERFSLILESASTNQTSMYLCASSFPITSGATYEQYFGPGTRLTVT.

The DNA for the CDR3 is TGTGCCAGCAGCCTCCCCGGGAGAGTTAATGAGCAGTTCTTC. It is translated as CASSLPGRVNEQFF. This rearrangement joins TRBV11-2 to TRBJ2-1, with D tentatively TRBD2 (6 bases). Germline assignment: CDR1 SGHAT and CDR2 FQNNGV. This CDR3 region has 14 residues. V lost 5 bases and J lost 7, with 15 bases in between. The full variable domain, in which reference TRBV11-2 and TRBJ2-1 provide the parts outside the CDR3, is EAGVAQSPRYKIIEKRQSVAFWCNPISGHATLYWYQQILGQGPKLLIQFQNNGVVDDSQLPKDRFSAERLKGVDSTLKIQPAKLEDSAVYLCASSLPGRVNEQFFGPGTRLTVL.

This chain joins TRBV10-2 and TRBJ1-2, with a weak D call TRBD1 (6 bases). Trimming cost V 4 bases and J 4 bases, with 10 bases left between them. The CDR3 has 13 residues. Looked up from germline, CDR1 is WSHSY and CDR2 is SAAADI. The CDR3 region is CASSGGGFYGYTF. As DNA, the CDR3 is TGCGCCAGCAGTGGGGGGGGCTTCTATGGCTACACCTTC.

The genes are TRBV27 and TRBJ2-3, with 9 bases identical to TRBD2. The CDR3 extends over 13 amino acids. After removal of 5 bases from V and 9 bases from J, the junction contained 6 bases not matched to a gene. Germline V gene data show CDR1 as MNHEY and CDR2 as SMNVEV (reference sequence). Here the CDR3 reads CASSMFGLATQYF. In DNA, the CDR3 is TGTGCCAGCAGTATGTTTGGACTAGCGACGCAGTATTTT.

The chain links TRBV30 to TRBJ1-1, with D perhaps matching TRBD1 (5 bases). This CDR3 spans 16 amino acids. Trimming shortened V by 0 bases and J by 1 base, and 15 bases separated the two germline ends. Germline CDR1 and CDR2: GTSNPN and SVGIG (reference sequence). The CDR3 DNA reads as TGTGCCTGGAGTGTACCCCTCCGGGGGAGGAACACTGAAGCTTTCTTT. Protein: CAWSVPLRGRNTEAFF.

The gene calls are TRBV6-5 and TRBJ1-5, with 7 bases identical to TRBD1. The CDR3 sequence is 15 residues long. CDR1 and CDR2 (germline): MNHEY, SVGAGI. Losses at the gene ends were 5 bases for V and 2 bases for J; bases not matched to a gene: 6. The CDR3 DNA reads TGTGCCAGCAGTCCAAGACAGGGCGGCAATCAGCCCCAGCATTTT. Translated: CASSPRQGGNQPQHF.

The chain has TRBV7-9 and TRBJ2-6; D unresolved. The CDR3 extends over 15 amino acids. Germline values: CDR1 SEHNR, CDR2 FQNEAQ (reference sequence). With 1 base removed from V and 2 bases from J, the gap between germline ends came to 6 bases. CDR3 sequence: CASSLDGAGANVLTF. CDR3 nucleotides: TGTGCCAGCAGCTTAGACGGAGCTGGGGCCAACGTCCTGACTTTC.

This sequence joins TRBV9 and TRBJ2-1; 7 bases align to TRBD1. The CDR3 totals 14 residues. With V trimmed by 0 bases and J by 6 bases, 3 bases remained unmatched. Germline loops: CDR1 SGDLS, CDR2 YYNGEE. CDR3: CASSVENRGNEQFF. The CDR3 bases are TGTGCCAGCAGCGTAGAAAACAGGGGCAATGAGCAGTTCTTC.

The chain couples TRBV5-6 to TRBJ1-5; TRBD1 matches 8 bases. CDR1 and CDR2 (germline): SGHDT, YYEEEE. V dropped 4 bases and J dropped 4; count of bases not matched to a gene: 7. The CDR3 consists of 15 residues. The DNA of the CDR3 is TGTGCCAGCAGCGCCCGGGACAGGTGGAATCAGCCCCAGCATTTT. Amino acids: CASSARDRWNQPQHF.

The V and J genes are TRBV25-1 and TRBJ2-7, with a weak D call TRBD2 (5 bases). The CDR3 has 13 residues. In germline, CDR1 is MGHDK, CDR2 SYGVNS. Trimming stripped 4 bases from V and 3 bases from J, with 10 bases between. CDR3 sequence (DNA): TGTGCCAGCAGTGCCTATACTAGCTACGAGCAGTACTTC. As protein: CASSAYTSYEQYF.

This clone has a count of ten or more. The CDR3 sequence is CASSLEGTGGQPQHF. For the CDR3, the DNA is TGTGCCAGCAGCTTAGAGGGGACAGGGGGTCAGCCCCAGCATTTT. The genes are TRBV11-2 and TRBJ1-5; 11 positions agree with TRBD1. Germline CDR1 SGHAT, CDR2 FQNNGV. CDR3 length equals 15 residues. V gave up 0 bases and J gave up 6 bases; unmatched junction bases: 1.

The chain recombines TRBV6-6 with TRBJ2-2, with TRBD1 matching over 7 bases. The CDR3 runs 15 residues. V was pared by 2 bases and J by 0 bases, with 0 bases of the junction left unmatched. Germline V gives CDR1 MNHNY, CDR2 SVGAGI (reference sequence). Written as DNA, the CDR3 is TGTGCCAGCAGTTACGGGACAGCGAACACCGGGGAGCTGTTTTTT. This translates into CASSYGTANTGELFF.

The rearrangement links TRBV20-1 to TRBJ1-1; D gene ambiguous. Germline V CDR1 and CDR2: DFQATT, SNEGSKA (reference sequence). The V and J ends lost 1 base and 8 bases respectively, with 8 bases between them. The CDR3 loop spans 11 amino acids. CDR3: CSARVLVEAFF. DNA for the CDR3: TGCAGTGCTAGAGTCCTCGTCGAAGCTTTCTTT.

J is TRBJ1-2 and V is TRBV7-3; 7 bases map to TRBD1. The germline V gene has CDR1 SGHTA and CDR2 FQGTGA. Losses at the gene ends were 5 bases for V and 0 bases for J; bases not matched to a gene: 6. The CDR3 is 15 residues long. The CDR3 bases are TGTGCCAGCAGCCCCACGGGACAGACTAACTATGGCTACACCTTC. Translating it yields CASSPTGQTNYGYTF.

This clone was seen only a few times. The chain links TRBV19 to TRBJ2-3, with 8 bases fitting TRBD2. The germline gives CDR1 LNHDA, CDR2 SQIVND (reference sequence). V lost 7 bases to trimming and J lost 3 bases; unmatched junction nucleotides: 6. The CDR3 spans 14 residues. The CDR3 protein is CASTSGSPTDTQYF. Here the CDR3 DNA reads TGTGCCAGTACCAGCGGGAGCCCGACAGATACGCAGTATTTT.

V is TRBV18 and J is TRBJ1-2; TRBD1 aligns across 8 bases. The CDR3 has 15 residues. CDR1 is KGHSH and CDR2 is LQKENI in the germline V gene. V lost 3 bases to trimming and J lost 5 bases; unmatched junction nucleotides: 8. CDR3 DNA sequence: TGTGCCAGCTCACCCGACAGGACAGGGTGGTATGGCTACACCTTC. Its protein is CASSPDRTGWYGYTF.

The chain employs TRBV19 and TRBJ2-5, with TRBD2 identical over 8 bases. J gave up 5 bases and V 1 base, and 6 bases lay outside the gene matches. From germline, CDR1 is LNHDA and CDR2 SQIVND (reference sequence). This CDR3 is built from 15 residues. Written as DNA, the CDR3 is TGTGCCAGTAGTATAGGCGTCGGGGGGGGCGAGACCCAGTACTTC. It specifies CASSIGVGGGETQYF.

The table lists this clone with a count of one. The chain is built from TRBV7-2 and TRBJ2-4; D is perhaps TRBD1 (7 bases). This CDR3 is built from 17 residues. V gave up 1 base and J gave up 6 bases, with 19 bases separating them. The germline gives CDR1 SGHTA, CDR2 FQGNSA. CDR3 in amino acids: CASSLGRDSNLGNIQYF. In DNA, the CDR3 is TGTGCCAGCAGCTTAGGGCGGGACAGTAACTTAGGAAACATTCAGTACTTC.

V gene TRBV15 combines with J gene TRBJ2-1; 9 bases fit TRBD2. Germline values: CDR1 LNHNV, CDR2 YYDKDF (reference sequence). The V gene end was trimmed by 1 base and the J gene end by 5 bases; junction bases not matched to a gene: 6. The CDR3 has 16 amino acids. This CDR3 reads CATSRAGTSLHNEQFF. CDR3 sequence (DNA): TGTGCCACCAGCAGAGCCGGGACTAGCCTACACAATGAGCAGTTCTTC.

This chain joins TRBV5-1 and TRBJ2-1; 11 bases are shared with TRBD2. Trimming removed 4 bases from V and 6 bases from J; junction bases left unmatched: 6. There are 15 residues in the CDR3. Germline V gene data show CDR1 as SGHRS and CDR2 as YFSETQ. The DNA for the CDR3 is TGCGCCAGCAGCCCTACTAGCGGGAGTTTCAATGAGCAGTTCTTC. Amino acids: CASSPTSGSFNEQFF.

The chain couples TRBV10-3 to TRBJ1-1, with a weak D call TRBD1 (5 bases). This CDR3 region has 14 residues. The V end lost 4 bases, the J end lost 3 bases, and 12 bases lay between the germline ends. From germline, CDR1 is ENHRY and CDR2 SYGVKD. This CDR3 reads CAISAAPGDTEAFF. For the CDR3, the DNA is TGTGCCATCAGTGCAGCCCCGGGGGACACTGAAGCTTTCTTT.

V gene TRBV6-2 or TRBV6-3 combines with J gene TRBJ2-7; 7 nucleotides line up with TRBD1. The CDR3 runs to 18 residues. Germline values: CDR1 MNHEY, CDR2 SVGEGT. Germline trimming cut 4 bases from V and 0 bases from J; bases unmatched to any gene: 15. In DNA, the CDR3 is TGTGCCAGCAGTTCGGGACAGATCCCTGTACCCAGCTCCTACGAGCAGTACTTC. It is translated as CASSSGQIPVPSSYEQYF.

V usage is TRBV5-1 and J usage is TRBJ1-2, with a weak D call TRBD1 (6 bases). Germline V gives CDR1 SGHRS, CDR2 YFSETQ. The V end lost 4 bases, the J end lost 5 bases, and 15 bases lay between the germline ends. This CDR3 is 14 amino acids long. This chain's CDR3 is CASSHPGTYYGYTF. The CDR3 DNA follows: TGCGCCAGCAGCCATCCCGGGACATATTATGGCTACACCTTC.

The V call is TRBV5-6, the J call TRBJ1-4; 7 bases line up with TRBD1. V lost 4 bases to trimming and J lost 6 bases; unmatched junction nucleotides: 9. Per germline, CDR1 SGHDT and CDR2 YYEEEE. CDR3 length equals 15 residues. In DNA, the CDR3 is TGTGCCAGCAGCCGCACAGGGGAAGGGGATGAAAAACTGTTTTTT. Protein sequence: CASSRTGEGDEKLFF.

This rearrangement joins TRBV27 to TRBJ2-7; 8 bases align to TRBD2. This CDR3 spans 14 amino acids. Unmatched junction bases numbered 6, after V lost 8 bases and J lost 0 bases. Germline assignment: CDR1 MNHEY and CDR2 SMNVEV (reference sequence). The CDR3 DNA reads TGTGCCAGCTTTGGCGGGAGGAGCTCCTACGAGCAGTACTTC. It translates to CASFGGRSSYEQYF.

The genes are TRBV14 and TRBJ1-1, with 7 positions matching TRBD1. V shed 1 base and J 4 bases; nucleotides not matched to a gene: 9. The CDR3 covers 16 residues. Germline V lookup: CDR1 SGHDN, CDR2 FVKESK. Here the CDR3 reads CASSQGTGIVRTEAFF. Written as DNA, the CDR3 is TGTGCCAGCAGCCAAGGGACAGGAATCGTACGCACTGAAGCTTTCTTT. The full variable domain, its missing parts supplied by reference TRBV14 and TRBJ1-1, is EAGVTQFPSHSVIEKGQTVTLRCDPISGHDNLYWYRRVMGKEIKFLLHFVKESKQDESGMPNNRFLAERTGGTYSTLKVQPAELEDSGVYFCASSQGTGIVRTEAFFGQGTRLTVV.